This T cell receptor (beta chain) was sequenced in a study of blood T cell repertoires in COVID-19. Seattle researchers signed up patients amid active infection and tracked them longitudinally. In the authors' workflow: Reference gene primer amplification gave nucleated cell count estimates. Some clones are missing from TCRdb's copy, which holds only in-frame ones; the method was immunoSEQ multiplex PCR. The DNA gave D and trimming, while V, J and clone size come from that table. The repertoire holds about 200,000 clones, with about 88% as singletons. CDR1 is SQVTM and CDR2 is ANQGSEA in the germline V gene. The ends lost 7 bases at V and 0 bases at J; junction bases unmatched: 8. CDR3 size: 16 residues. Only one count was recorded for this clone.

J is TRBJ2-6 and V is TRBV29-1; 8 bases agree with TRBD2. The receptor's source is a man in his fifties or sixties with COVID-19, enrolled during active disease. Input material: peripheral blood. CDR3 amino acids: CSEQGLVNSGANVLTF. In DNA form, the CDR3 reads TGCAGCGAACAGGGACTAGTTAACTCTGGGGCCAACGTCCTGACTTTC.